This passage covers 18 T cell receptor beta chains from one sample sequenced in a study of T cells in Graves' hyperthyroidism and ophthalmopathy. From RNA transcripts, TCR beta CDR3 regions were amplified. HTBI primers were employed in a first-round RT-PCR of the TCR CDR3. TCRdb redid the calling of the multiplex PCR reads with MiXCR, one entry per CDR3 protein. This sample has under 400,000 distinct CDR3 sequences; 15% to 20% occur once, and the top ten carry 15%. The sequenced sample was blood. These receptors originate from a woman aged 35 to 49 with Graves' ophthalmopathy.

The genes are TRBV20-1 and TRBJ1-1; TRBD1 aligns across 8 bases. CDR1 DFQATT and CDR2 SNEGSKA come from the germline V gene (reference sequence). The junction had 10 bases not matched to a gene; V was cut back by 3 bases and J by 7 bases. The CDR3 runs 14 residues. The CDR3 coding sequence is TGCAGTGCTAGTCTTGATGGGACAGGCCGTGAAGCTTTCTTT. It is translated as CSASLDGTGREAFF.

The chain combines TRBV15 with TRBJ2-7; 7 bases are shared with TRBD2. V trimming: 5 bases; J trimming: 2 bases; junction bases outside the gene matches: 3. CDR3 length: 13 amino acids. The germline V gene has CDR1 LNHNV and CDR2 YYDKDF (reference sequence). The CDR3 region has the DNA TGTGCCACCAGCTGCGGGGGTCCCTACGAGCAGTACTTC. It is translated as CATSCGGPYEQYF.

The chain combines TRBV6-2 or TRBV6-3 with TRBJ2-4; perhaps TRBD2 as D (6 bases). The CDR3 spans 15 residues. CDR1 MNHEY and CDR2 SVGEGT come from the germline V gene. Deletions cut 6 bases from V and 3 bases from J, with 15 bases between. In nucleotides, the CDR3 is TGTGCCAGCAGACCCGGGGGATCTGGCAAAAACATTCAGTACTTC. Its translation is CASRPGGSGKNIQYF.

Ten or more counts support this clonotype. This chain uses TRBV15 with TRBJ1-2, with D perhaps matching TRBD1 (5 bases). The germline V gene has CDR1 LNHNV and CDR2 YYDKDF (reference sequence). V was cut by 0 bases and J by 2 bases, with 19 bases left in between. This CDR3 is built from 18 residues. Here the CDR3 DNA reads TGTGCCACCAGCAGAGATACCCGGCGTTACGGGGGGAACTATGGCTACACCTTC. Translated: CATSRDTRRYGGNYGYTF.

The chain carries TRBV6-5 and TRBJ2-2, with D maybe TRBD2 (5 bases). CDR1 and CDR2 (germline): MNHEY, SVGAGI. The CDR3 is made up of 16 amino acids. Trimming removed 3 bases at V and 3 bases at J, with 14 bases between. The CDR3 reads CASSYEGVGDTGELFF. The DNA for the CDR3 is TGTGCCAGCAGTTATGAGGGAGTCGGGGACACCGGGGAGCTGTTTTTT.

This clonotype came up many times. V usage is TRBV7-3 and J usage is TRBJ1-2; perhaps TRBD1 as D (5 bases). CDR3 length equals 13 residues. Trimming cost V 6 bases and J 6 bases, with 14 bases left between them. Germline values: CDR1 SGHTA, CDR2 FQGTGA. The CDR3 DNA sequence: TGTGCCAGCAGTCCAGAGGCAGGGAATGGCTACACCTTC. Protein product: CASSPEAGNGYTF.

Comment on this clonotype: This may be a read error, as it is one base from a much larger clone. The chain is built from TRBV30 and TRBJ1-1; perhaps TRBD1 as D (5 bases). The CDR3 totals 13 residues. Germline V gene sequence: CDR1 GTSNPN, CDR2 SVGIG (reference sequence). CDR3 coding DNA: TGTGGCTGGGACTCCAGGAGAGACACTGAAGCTTTCTTT. Translation gives CGWDSRRDTEAFF. Filled out from reference TRBV30 and TRBJ1-1, the complete variable domain reads SQTIHQWPATLVQPVGSPLSLECTVEGTSNPNLYWYRQAAGRGLQLLFYSVGIGQISSEVPQNLSASRPQDRQFILSSKKLLLSDSGFYLCGWDSRRDTEAFFGQGTRLTVV.

This clonotype appeared many times. This chain connects TRBV6-2 or TRBV6-3 to TRBJ2-5; 8 positions agree with TRBD2. J lost 5 bases, V lost 6 bases, and 8 bases had no gene match. Germline V gene lookup returns CDR1 MNHEY and CDR2 SVGEGT. The CDR3 totals 14 residues. In nucleotides, the CDR3 is TGTGCCAGCAGAGTTAGCGGGAAGGGTGAGACCCAGTACTTC. This translates into CASRVSGKGETQYF.

There are many counts of this clonotype. The V gene is TRBV6-1, the J gene TRBJ1-6; D perhaps matches TRBD1 (5 bases). Trimming left V 7 bases short and J 10 bases short, with 8 bases between. The CDR3 totals 11 residues. Germline values: CDR1 MNHNS, CDR2 SASEGT. Here the CDR3 DNA reads TGTGCCAGCAAGGGGAAATCACCCCTCCACTTT. This translates into CASKGKSPLHF.

This clonotype was recorded many times. The rearrangement uses TRBV28 and TRBJ2-7, with TRBD1 identical over 7 bases. J was trimmed by 5 bases and V by 2 bases; bases with no gene match: 15. Germline assignment: CDR1 MDHEN and CDR2 SYDVKM. The CDR3 is made up of 17 amino acids. The CDR3 sequence: CASSLLSLRDRAHEQYF. The CDR3 DNA reads as TGTGCCAGCAGTTTACTCAGTCTCCGAGACAGGGCCCACGAGCAGTACTTC.

At least ten counts were recorded for this clonotype. This chain links TRBV11-1 with TRBJ2-7; 9 nucleotides line up with TRBD1. This CDR3 spans 17 amino acids. J gave up 3 bases and V 2 bases, and 11 bases lay outside the gene matches. Per germline, CDR1 SGHAT and CDR2 FQDESV (reference sequence). The CDR3 loop reads CASSLYDHRGRVYEQYF. For the CDR3, the DNA is TGTGCCAGCAGCTTATACGACCACAGGGGGCGGGTCTACGAGCAGTACTTC.

This clonotype has a handful of counts. This chain joins TRBV11-2 and TRBJ2-2; perhaps TRBD1 as D (6 bases). V lost 4 bases and J 4 bases, leaving 10 bases between the germline ends. Germline CDR1 SGHAT, CDR2 FQNNGV. The CDR3 is made up of 14 amino acids. The CDR3 nucleotides read TGTGCCAGCAGCTGGCCCAGGGGCACCGGGGAGCTGTTTTTT. Its translation: CASSWPRGTGELFF. Based on the CDR3 plus reference TRBV11-2 and TRBJ2-2, the full variable domain is EAGVAQSPRYKIIEKRQSVAFWCNPISGHATLYWYQQILGQGPKLLIQFQNNGVVDDSQLPKDRFSAERLKGVDSTLKIQPAKLEDSAVYLCASSWPRGTGELFFGEGSRLTVL.

This clonotype was seen at least ten times. The rearrangement joins TRBV11-2 to TRBJ2-7; D call uncertain. The CDR3 runs 13 residues. Trimming took 1 base from V and 2 from J, leaving 6 bases between them. Germline V gene lookup returns CDR1 SGHAT and CDR2 FQNNGV. CDR3 DNA sequence: TGTGCCAGCAGCTTAGTCGACACCTACGAGCAGTACTTC. It specifies CASSLVDTYEQYF.

This clonotype appeared many times. This rearrangement joins TRBV11-2 to TRBJ2-7; D not resolved. Germline V gene sequence: CDR1 SGHAT, CDR2 FQNNGV. There are 13 residues in the CDR3. V gave up 5 bases and J gave up 6 bases, with 14 bases separating them. The chain's CDR3 is CASSPDGSPEQYF. DNA for the CDR3: TGTGCCAGCAGCCCCGACGGTAGCCCCGAGCAGTACTTC.

This clonotype was detected many times. This chain connects TRBV20-1 to TRBJ1-1; tentative D call: TRBD1 (5 bases). Looked up from germline, CDR1 is DFQATT and CDR2 is SNEGSKA (reference sequence). This CDR3 region has 15 residues. V shed 3 bases and J shed 1 base, with 15 bases lying between them. Here the CDR3 DNA reads TGCAGTGCTAGGGCCTCCGGGACGGCGAACACTGAAGCTTTCTTT. Translated, it gives CSARASGTANTEAFF.

This clonotype was seen many times. The V and J genes are TRBV6-5 and TRBJ1-2, with 8 bases lining up with TRBD1. Per the germline V gene, CDR1 is MNHEY and CDR2 is SVGAGI. J was trimmed by 4 bases and V by 5 bases; bases with no gene match: 3. The CDR3 loop spans 13 amino acids. In nucleotides, the CDR3 is TGTGCCAGCAGTAGACAGGGGAGCTATGGCTACACCTTC. Translation: CASSRQGSYGYTF.

This clonotype was detected ten times or more. V is TRBV6-1 and J is TRBJ2-5; 8 nucleotides align to TRBD2. Germline loops: CDR1 MNHNS, CDR2 SASEGT. The CDR3 has 15 amino acids. J gave up 5 bases and V 7 bases, and 12 bases lay outside the gene matches. The CDR3: CASTVVGLAMETQYF. For the CDR3, the DNA is TGTGCCAGCACTGTTGTCGGACTAGCTATGGAGACCCAGTACTTC.

V gene TRBV12-3 or TRBV12-4 combines with J gene TRBJ1-2; D gene ambiguous. The CDR3 sequence is 13 residues long. The V end was cut by 3 bases, the J end by 4 bases, with 9 bases between. This chain's CDR3 is CASSLLVSYGYTF. CDR3 in DNA: TGTGCCAGCAGTTTGTTAGTCAGCTATGGCTACACCTTC.